This TCR beta chain comes out of a study of blood T cell repertoires in COVID-19. In the study overall: T cells, B-cell-depleted T cells, or PBMCs provided the cDNA or gDNA that served as material.

TCRdb's table, derived via immunoSEQ multiplex PCR, lists solely in-frame clones and lacks some. The data contain some 54,000 clones, 91% of them singletons. With V trimmed by 1 base and J by 3 bases, 1 base remained unmatched. CDR3 length equals 13 residues. In germline, CDR1 is GTSNPN, CDR2 SVGIG (reference sequence). J is TRBJ1-1 and V is TRBV30; 8 positions match TRBD1. Sequences were obtained from peripheral blood. The sequence derives from a man aged 55-75 years with acute or convalescent COVID-19. The CDR3 sequence is CAWSGDRHTEAFF. Here the CDR3 DNA reads TGTGCCTGGAGTGGGGACAGGCACACTGAAGCTTTCTTT.